Shown below are 4 T cell receptor beta chains from a single sample sequenced in a study of beta chain features in type 1 diabetes. The isolated RNA, all of it, was reverse transcribed, so expressed TCRB transcripts were what got sequenced. Method: immunoSEQ multiplex PCR; TCRdb's copy keeps in-frame clones and lacks some. The sample has more than 300,000 clones, 8.5% to 10% seen once. Their target antigens are unknown. Study-wide findings and caveats: All four CD4+ subsets from Type 1 diabetes patients carried moderately but significantly shorter TCRB CDR3s.

Sequencing was performed on central memory CD4+ T cells from blood. The receptor set was obtained from a young man with type 1 diabetes.

The chain combines TRBV7-2 with TRBJ2-7, with D unclear. CDR1 SGHTA and CDR2 FQGNSA come from the germline V gene. Trimming left V 5 bases short and J 3 bases short, with 14 bases between. The CDR3 consists of 14 residues. The CDR3 sequence: CASSPGPPGYEQYF. CDR3 nucleotide sequence: TGTGCCAGCAGCCCGGGCCCACCCGGCTACGAGCAGTACTTC.

V usage is TRBV30 and J usage is TRBJ2-3, with D perhaps matching TRBD2 (5 bases). The germline V gene has CDR1 GTSNPN and CDR2 SVGIG (reference sequence). V gave up 8 bases and J gave up 0 bases, with 18 bases separating them. The CDR3 loop spans 15 amino acids. The CDR3 sequence is CASSLVGGSTDTQYF. CDR3 DNA sequence: TGTGCCAGCAGCTTGGTTGGCGGGAGCACAGATACGCAGTATTTT.

This chain uses TRBV30 with TRBJ1-1; D unresolved. Germline V CDR1 and CDR2: GTSNPN, SVGIG (reference sequence). Trimming left V 1 base short and J 6 bases short, with 12 bases between. The CDR3 loop spans 13 amino acids. The CDR3 DNA reads TGTGCCTGGAGTGGGGGTCAATACGCTGAAGCTTTCTTT. Amino acids: CAWSGGQYAEAFF.

The rearrangement joins TRBV18 to TRBJ2-7; D is perhaps TRBD2 (6 bases). V was trimmed by 2 bases and J by 0 bases, leaving 11 bases between them. Germline V gene lookup returns CDR1 KGHSH and CDR2 LQKENI. CDR3 length equals 15 residues. The CDR3 region has the DNA TGTGCCAGCTCACCATCGGAAGCGGGCTCCTACGAGCAGTACTTC. Protein sequence: CASSPSEAGSYEQYF.